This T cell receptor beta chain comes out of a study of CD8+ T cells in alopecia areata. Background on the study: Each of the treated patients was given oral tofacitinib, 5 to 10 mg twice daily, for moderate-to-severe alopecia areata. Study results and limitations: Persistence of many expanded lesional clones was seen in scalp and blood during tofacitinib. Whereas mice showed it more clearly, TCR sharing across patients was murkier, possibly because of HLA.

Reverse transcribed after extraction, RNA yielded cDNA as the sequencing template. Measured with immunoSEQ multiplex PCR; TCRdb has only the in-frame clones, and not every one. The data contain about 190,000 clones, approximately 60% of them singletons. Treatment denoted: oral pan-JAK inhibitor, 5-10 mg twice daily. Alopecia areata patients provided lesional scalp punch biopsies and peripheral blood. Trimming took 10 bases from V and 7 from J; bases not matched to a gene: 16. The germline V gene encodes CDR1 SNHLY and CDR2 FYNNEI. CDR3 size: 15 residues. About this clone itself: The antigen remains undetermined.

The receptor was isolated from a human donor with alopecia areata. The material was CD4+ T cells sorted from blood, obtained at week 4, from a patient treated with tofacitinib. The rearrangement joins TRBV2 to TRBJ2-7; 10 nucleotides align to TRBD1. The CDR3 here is CATSRAGTGAREQYF. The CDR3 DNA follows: TGTGCCACCAGCAGGGCCGGGACAGGGGCTAGAGAGCAGTACTTC.